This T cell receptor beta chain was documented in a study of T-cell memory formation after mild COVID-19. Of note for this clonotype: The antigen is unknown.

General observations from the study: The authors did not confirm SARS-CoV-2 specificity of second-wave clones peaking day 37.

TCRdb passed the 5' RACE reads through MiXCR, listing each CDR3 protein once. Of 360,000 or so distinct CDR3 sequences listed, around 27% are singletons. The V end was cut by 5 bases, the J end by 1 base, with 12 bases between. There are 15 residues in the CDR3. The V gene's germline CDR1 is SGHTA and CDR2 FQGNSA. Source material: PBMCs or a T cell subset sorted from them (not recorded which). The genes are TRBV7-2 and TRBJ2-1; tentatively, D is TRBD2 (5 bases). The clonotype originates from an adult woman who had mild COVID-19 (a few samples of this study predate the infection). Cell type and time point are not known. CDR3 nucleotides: TGTGCCAGCAGCGACGGACTCCCGTCCTACAATGAGCAGTTCTTC. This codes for CASSDGLPSYNEQFF.